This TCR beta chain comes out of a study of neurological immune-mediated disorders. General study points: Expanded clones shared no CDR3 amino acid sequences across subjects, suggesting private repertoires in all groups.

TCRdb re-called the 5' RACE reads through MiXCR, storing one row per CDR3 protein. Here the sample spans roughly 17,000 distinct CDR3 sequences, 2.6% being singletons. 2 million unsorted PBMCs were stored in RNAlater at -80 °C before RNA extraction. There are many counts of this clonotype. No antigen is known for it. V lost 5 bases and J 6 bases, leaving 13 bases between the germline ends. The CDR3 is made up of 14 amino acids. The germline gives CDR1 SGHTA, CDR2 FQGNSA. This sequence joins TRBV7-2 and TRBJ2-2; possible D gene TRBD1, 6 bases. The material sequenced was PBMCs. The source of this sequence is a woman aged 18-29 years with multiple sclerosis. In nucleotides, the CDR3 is TGTGCCAGCAGCCCATACAGGGTCGCCGGGGAGCTGTTTTTT. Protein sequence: CASSPYRVAGELFF.